These 19 T cell receptor beta chains were all obtained from the same sample, sequenced in a study of T cell responses to AZD1222 COVID-19 vaccine. Produced via immunoSEQ multiplex PCR; TCRdb's table is partial and in-frame only. The sample has 120,000 or so clones; around 87% are singletons. Sequenced material: peripheral blood, taken on day 0 of AZD1222 vaccination. The source is an adult in good health.

The chain carries TRBV18 and TRBJ1-2, with 9 nucleotides matching TRBD1. This CDR3 is 13 amino acids long. Trimming at V came to 5 bases and at J to 6 bases, leaving 4 bases not matched to a gene. Germline CDR1 KGHSH, CDR2 LQKENI. CDR3 in amino acids: CASSRTGDDGYTF. The CDR3 region has the DNA TGTGCCAGCTCAAGGACAGGGGACGATGGCTACACCTTC. Using reference TRBV18 and TRBJ1-2 for the parts outside the CDR3, the full variable domain is NAGVMQNPRHLVRRRGQEARLRCSPMKGHSHVYWYRQLPEEGLKFMVYLQKENIIDESGMPKERFSAEFPKEGPSILRIQQVVRGDSAAYFCASSRTGDDGYTFGSGTRLTVV.

This clone came up once. The CDR3, as DNA: TGTGCCAGCAGTTCCGACACCGCCGGGACTAGCGGAGCCGGGGAGACCCAGTACTTC. Its translation: CASSSDTAGTSGAGETQYF. This chain uses TRBV28 with TRBJ2-5; TRBD2 matches at 11 bases. There are 19 residues in the CDR3. Losses at the gene ends were 4 bases for V and 5 bases for J; bases not matched to a gene: 18. In germline, CDR1 is MDHEN, CDR2 SYDVKM.

The chain joins TRBV5-4 to TRBJ2-3, with D possibly being TRBD2 (7 bases). The ends were cut back, 6 bases at V and 0 bases at J, with 14 bases in the middle. Germline V lookup: CDR1 SGHNT, CDR2 YYREEE (reference sequence). The CDR3 sequence is 15 residues long. The CDR3 protein is CASTMGGPSTDTQYF. CDR3 in DNA: TGTGCCAGCACCATGGGGGGGCCAAGCACAGATACGCAGTATTTT.

This sequence joins TRBV19 and TRBJ2-2, with 9 bases lining up with TRBD1. This CDR3 contains 14 residues. CDR1 is LNHDA and CDR2 is SQIVND in the germline V gene (reference sequence). J gave up 7 bases and V 7 bases, and 7 bases lay outside the gene matches. This CDR3 reads CASTAGTGIGELFF. CDR3 DNA: TGTGCCAGTACCGCCGGGACAGGGATCGGGGAGCTGTTTTTT. The whole variable domain, remainder taken from reference TRBV19 and TRBJ2-2, is DGGITQSPKYLFRKEGQNVTLSCEQNLNHDAMYWYRQDPGQGLRLIYYSQIVNDFQKGDIAEGYSVSREKKESFPLTVTSAQKNPTAFYLCASTAGTGIGELFFGEGSRLTVL.

The table lists this clone with a count of one. The CDR3 nucleotides read TGTGCCAGCAGTTACTCGTTAGCGGGAGAGCTAATTAACTCCTACGAGCAGTACTTC. Translating it yields CASSYSLAGELINSYEQYF. The chain uses TRBV6-2 or TRBV6-3 and TRBJ2-7; 9 nucleotides align to TRBD2. The V gene end was trimmed by 0 bases and the J gene end by 0 bases; junction bases not matched to a gene: 12. The germline V gene encodes CDR1 MNHEY and CDR2 SVGEGT. The CDR3 consists of 19 residues.

The chain recombines TRBV3-1 (or the pseudogene TRBV3-2) with TRBJ2-7; D is unclear. The CDR3 length is 17 residues. V was shortened by 0 bases and J by 3 bases, with 18 bases between the two germline ends. Germline assignment: CDR1 LGHDT and CDR2 YNNKEL (reference sequence). As DNA, the CDR3 is TGTGCCAGCAGCCAAGATTTTCCTCATGCTAAACTCTACGAGCAGTACTTC. Translating it yields CASSQDFPHAKLYEQYF.

This clone occurred a few times. Additional DNA sequences in this sample encode the identical CDR3. The chain employs TRBV5-1 and TRBJ1-1; the D gene is possibly TRBD1 (5 bases). The CDR3 is made up of 14 amino acids. V lost 0 bases and J lost 4, with 10 bases in between. Germline V gives CDR1 SGHRS, CDR2 YFSETQ. The CDR3 sequence is CASSLDTGGTEAFF. DNA of the CDR3: TGCGCCAGCAGCTTGGATACCGGGGGCACTGAAGCTTTCTTT.

The chain uses TRBV6-5 and TRBJ1-4, with TRBD1 as a possible D gene (6 bases). Trimming pared 7 bases from V and 7 bases from J, leaving 19 bases between. This CDR3 comprises 15 residues. The germline V gene encodes CDR1 MNHEY and CDR2 SVGAGI. For the CDR3, the DNA is TGTGCCAGCACCACGACAGGCTATGGCGGTGAAAAACTGTTTTTT. Translation gives CASTTTGYGGEKLFF.

CDR3 sequence reads: CASSPFVTATNTEAFF. The CDR3 nucleotides are TGTGCCAGCTCACCATTCGTCACAGCGACGAACACTGAAGCTTTCTTT. The chain links TRBV18 to TRBJ1-1; D is ambiguous. CDR3 length equals 16 residues. The germline gives CDR1 KGHSH, CDR2 LQKENI. V was cut by 2 bases and J by 1 base, with 14 bases left in between.

V is TRBV27 and J is TRBJ1-4; perhaps TRBD1 as D (6 bases). In germline, CDR1 is MNHEY, CDR2 SMNVEV (reference sequence). This CDR3 comprises 14 residues. The V end lost 6 bases, the J end lost 0 bases, and 8 bases lay between the germline ends. DNA of the CDR3: TGTGCCAGCAGGCAGGGGTCAACTAATGAAAAACTGTTTTTT. As protein: CASRQGSTNEKLFF.

The chain carries TRBV9 and TRBJ2-1; D unclear. The germline V and J ends were trimmed by 0 bases and 0 bases, with 7 bases remaining between them. In germline, CDR1 is SGDLS, CDR2 YYNGEE. CDR3 size: 15 residues. CDR3 amino acids: CASSVEQDSYNEQFF. CDR3 DNA sequence: TGTGCCAGCAGCGTAGAACAAGACTCCTACAATGAGCAGTTCTTC.

The chain has TRBV7-3 and TRBJ1-5; 9 bases match TRBD1. The CDR3 is 19 amino acids. The junction had 15 bases not matched to a gene; V was cut back by 6 bases and J by 0 bases. From germline, CDR1 is SGHTA and CDR2 FQGTGA. The chain's CDR3 is CASSHPGQGINYSNQPQHF. The CDR3 DNA reads TGTGCCAGCAGTCACCCGGGACAGGGAATTAACTATAGCAATCAGCCCCAGCATTTT.

The chain combines TRBV6-5 with TRBJ2-5; D unresolved. This CDR3 region has 11 residues. The germline V gene has CDR1 MNHEY and CDR2 SVGAGI. The germline V and J ends were trimmed by 4 bases and 5 bases, with 5 bases remaining between them. CDR3 nucleotide sequence: TGTGCCAGCAGTTCTGTGGAGACCCAGTACTTC. It translates to CASSSVETQYF.

The rearrangement joins TRBV6-5 to TRBJ2-3, with TRBD2 matching 10 bases. V lost 5 bases, J lost 1 base, and 3 bases stayed unmatched. Germline loops: CDR1 MNHEY, CDR2 SVGAGI. The CDR3 consists of 15 residues. DNA of the CDR3: TGTGCCAGCAGTCAGCTAGCGGGGGGCACAGATACGCAGTATTTT. Protein: CASSQLAGGTDTQYF.

V gene TRBV6-6 combines with J gene TRBJ2-1; possibly TRBD1 or TRBD2 for D (5 bases each). Germline V gives CDR1 MNHNY, CDR2 SVGAGI (reference sequence). V was cut by 9 bases and J by 9 bases, with 18 bases left in between. CDR3 length equals 13 residues. The CDR3 sequence is CASIPGTGPEQFF. In DNA form, the CDR3 reads TGTGCCAGTATCCCTGGGACCGGACCTGAGCAGTTCTTC.

The chain has TRBV12-5 and TRBJ2-7; D ambiguous. V lost 2 bases and J 4 bases, leaving 3 bases between the germline ends. The CDR3 totals 11 residues. The germline gives CDR1 LGHNT, CDR2 FRNRAP. The CDR3 is CASGLLYEQYF. The CDR3 DNA sequence: TGTGCTAGTGGTTTGCTGTACGAGCAGTACTTC. Supplemented by reference TRBV12-5 and TRBJ2-7, the full variable domain reads DARVTQTPRHKVTEMGQEVTMRCQPILGHNTVFWYRQTMMQGLELLAYFRNRAPLDDSGMPKDRFSAEMPDATLATLKIQPSEPRDSAVYFCASGLLYEQYFGPGTRLTVT.

The CDR3 is CASSPQTRGGGGYTF. In DNA, the CDR3 is TGTGCCAGCTCACCACAAACCCGTGGGGGAGGTGGCTACACCTTC. The chain combines TRBV18 with TRBJ1-2; D might be TRBD1 (5 bases). Germline CDR1 is KGHSH and CDR2 is LQKENI. Between the trimmed V and J ends, which lost 1 base and 7 bases, there was a span of 16 bases. The CDR3 spans 15 residues.

The V gene is TRBV18, the J gene TRBJ1-3; D remains unclear. V was cut by 3 bases and J by 0 bases, with 6 bases left in between. Germline CDR1 KGHSH, CDR2 LQKENI. This CDR3 spans 14 amino acids. For the CDR3, the DNA is TGTGCCAGCTCACCCTCCTCCTCTGGAAACACCATATATTTT. This translates into CASSPSSSGNTIYF.

This clone was detected only once. The chain employs TRBV4-2 and TRBJ2-5; no definite D call. This CDR3 comprises 13 residues. Germline V gene lookup returns CDR1 LGHNA and CDR2 YNFKEQ. Trimming removed 5 bases from V and 4 bases from J, with 11 bases in between. The CDR3 reads CASSGRGPETQYF. The CDR3 nucleotides are TGTGCCAGCAGCGGTCGAGGCCCAGAGACCCAGTACTTC.